This T cell receptor beta chain was documented in a study of Ad26.COV2.S vaccination and SARS-CoV-2 variants. Study-level information: In the COV1001 trial, the donor was in the Ad26.COV2.S arm.

The germline V gene has CDR1 SGHTA and CDR2 FQGNSA. V gave up 3 bases and J gave up 2 bases; unmatched junction bases: 4. The CDR3 is made up of 15 amino acids. The table came from immunoSEQ multiplex PCR; TCRdb's copy has only in-frame clones and leaves some out. The data contain 440,000 or so clones, around 92% of them singletons. Treatment here: about 20 received Ad26.COV2.S at low or high dose, single or two shots; about 5 received placebo; per-sample allocation not given. Sampling happened 63 days after the first vaccine or placebo injection. The sequences come from peripheral blood, collected in a trial of Ad26.COV2.S vaccine versus placebo. The clonotype comes from a person aged 18-65 years who received the Ad26.COV2.S COVID-19 vaccine or a placebo. This rearrangement joins TRBV7-2 to TRBJ2-1; 7 positions match TRBD1. The CDR3: CASSFQGDPYNEQFF. As DNA, the CDR3 is TGTGCCAGCAGCTTCCAGGGGGACCCCTACAATGAGCAGTTCTTC.